This entry concerns a single TCR beta chain. The method was immunoSEQ multiplex PCR; TCRdb's version includes in-frame clones alone and lacks a portion of them. The sample lists over 250,000 clones, approximately 85% occurring once. The data derive from a study of blood T cell repertoires in COVID-19. Study as a whole: PBMCs, B-cell-depleted T cells, or T cells were the source of the cDNA or gDNA that made up the material.

Germline loops: CDR1 DFQATT, CDR2 SNEGSKA (reference sequence). The CDR3 has 15 residues. Trimming removed 3 bases at V and 3 bases at J, with 18 bases between. The source of this sequence is a woman between 65 and 79 years old with acute or convalescent COVID-19. V and J are TRBV20-1 and TRBJ2-7; TRBD2 is a possible D gene (7 bases). Sequencing was performed on peripheral blood. The CDR3 here is CSASFGAGASYEQYF. The CDR3 DNA is TGCAGTGCTAGTTTTGGCGCGGGGGCGAGCTACGAGCAGTACTTC.